A selection of T cell receptor beta chains follows, all from one sample in a study of blood T cell repertoires in COVID-19. TCRdb's table, derived via immunoSEQ multiplex PCR, lists solely in-frame clones and lacks some. The sample has about 300,000 clones; about 90% are singletons. The sequenced material came from PBMCs or T cells enriched from blood (not recorded which). The origin of the receptors is a woman aged 45-59 years who had been exposed to COVID-19. CDR3s include the opening cysteine and the closing phenylalanine or tryptophan. D genes are given only for firm matches.

>.|TRBJ1-6|TRBV6-4
CASSGQGKGPLHF
TGTGCCAGCAGTGGGCAGGGGAAGGGACCCCTCCACTTT
>TRBD1|TRBJ2-7|TRBV12-3/TRBV12-4
CASSPRDRLEQYF
TGTGCCAGCAGCCCTAGGGACAGGCTCGAGCAGTACTTC
>.|TRBJ1-6|TRBV5-1
CASSLDRVDNSPLHF
TGCGCCAGCAGCTTGGACAGGGTCGATAATTCACCCCTCCACTTT
>.|TRBJ2-3|TRBV5-8
CASSLAGSAGDTQYF
TGTGCCAGCAGCTTGGCTGGTTCCGCAGGGGATACGCAGTATTTT
>TRBD2|TRBJ2-3|TRBV30
CAWSGLAGAYTDTQYF
TGTGCCTGGTCGGGACTAGCGGGGGCGTACACAGATACGCAGTATTTT
>TRBD1|TRBJ2-6|TRBV7-2
CASRGTGGFGANVLTF
TGTGCCAGCAGGGGGACAGGGGGCTTTGGGGCCAACGTCCTGACTTTC
>.|TRBJ2-3|TRBV18
CASSENTDTQYF
TGTGCCAGCTCAGAGAACACAGATACGCAGTATTTT
>.|TRBJ2-5|TRBV5-4
CASSLAGLLVQETQYF
TGTGCCAGCAGCTTGGCGGGACTTTTGGTCCAAGAGACCCAGTACTTC
>.|TRBJ1-2|TRBV18
CASSPLLGGNYGYTF
TGTGCCAGCTCACCCCTTCTGGGGGGGAACTATGGCTACACCTTC
>.|TRBJ2-7|TRBV28
CASLPGGPPSYEQYF
TGTGCCAGCCTTCCCGGGGGGCCCCCCTCATACGAGCAGTACTTC
>TRBD2|TRBJ2-3|TRBV9
CASSVDGGSTDTQYF
TGTGCCAGCAGCGTAGACGGGGGGTCCACAGATACGCAGTATTTT
>TRBD1|TRBJ2-7|TRBV2
CASRETGIYEQYF
TGTGCCAGCAGAGAGACAGGGATCTACGAGCAGTACTTC
>.|TRBJ1-5|TRBV30
CAWSTQGNQPQHF
TGTGCCTGGAGTACACAGGGTAACCAGCCCCAGCATTTT
>.|TRBJ2-5|TRBV20-1
CSASPVKGLGETQYF
TGCAGTGCTAGTCCAGTTAAGGGACTCGGGGAGACCCAGTACTTC
>TRBD1|TRBJ2-1|TRBV2
CASRGTGMGNEQFF
TGTGCCAGCAGAGGGACAGGGATGGGGAATGAGCAGTTCTTC
>TRBD1|TRBJ1-5|TRBV30
CAWSAPGQGIGQPQHF
TGTGCCTGGAGTGCCCCGGGACAGGGGATTGGTCAGCCCCAGCATTTT
>TRBD1|TRBJ1-2|TRBV5-1
CASSPTGGYGYTF
TGCGCCAGCAGTCCGACAGGGGGCTATGGCTACACCTTC